The clone carrying this T cell receptor beta chain was counted only a few times. Its antigen remains unknown. The data were taken from a study of T-cell reconstitution after alpha-beta-depleted transplantation in children. Molecular barcoding with unique molecular identifiers was used for the TCRbeta library. TCRdb reprocessed the PCR reads via MiXCR and lists one record per CDR3 protein. This table holds some 300,000 distinct CDR3 sequences, 10% found once. Overall study findings and caveats: By one year post-transplant, T-cell counts and diversity largely arose from T cells that were newly produced.

The CDR3 consists of 15 residues. The germline CDR1 and CDR2 sequences are DFQATT and SNEGSKA (reference sequence). V lost 0 bases, J lost 2 bases, and 12 bases lay in between. V usage is TRBV20-1 and J usage is TRBJ2-3; D uncertain. The receptor's source is a boy younger than two with acute myeloid leukemia, due to receive a stem cell transplant. Sequences were derived from PBMCs, sampled before TCRalphabeta/CD19-depleted stem cell transplant. CDR3 nucleotides: TGCAGTGCTAGAGATCCCTCTCCGGCCACAGATACGCAGTATTTT. Its protein is CSARDPSPATDTQYF.